This T cell receptor (beta chain) originates from a study of blood T cell repertoires in COVID-19. Across the whole study: Material from acute and convalescent COVID-19 was sourced from the United States, Italy and Spain.

This clone was seen once. Measured with immunoSEQ multiplex PCR; TCRdb has only the in-frame clones, and not every one. The sample has over 250,000 clones, more than 85% seen once; the top ten hold approximately 2.5%. CDR1 is SGHNT and CDR2 is YYREEE in the germline V gene (reference sequence). V shed 3 bases and J shed 3 bases, with 14 bases lying between them. CDR3 length: 15 residues. Input material: peripheral blood. The chain links TRBV5-4 to TRBJ2-3; D uncertain. The source of this sequence is a person in their late teens or twenties with COVID-19, enrolled during active disease. CDR3 nucleotide sequence: TGTGCCAGCAGCTCGGGTGAAGCGAGGACAGATACGCAGTATTTT. It yields the protein CASSSGEARTDTQYF.